The subject of this entry is one T cell receptor (beta chain). No antigen is known for it. This specimen belongs to a study of T cell responses to AZD1222 COVID-19 vaccine. Looking at the study overall: Whether given at about 4 or about 12 weeks, second doses were pooled.

Assay: immunoSEQ multiplex PCR; the TCRdb copy retains only in-frame clones and omits some. The sample consists of over 95,000 clones, 91% of them appearing once. Findings and caveats of the study: Compared with day 0, the breadth and depth of the Spike-specific TCR repertoire rose significantly after two doses of AZD1222. The study reported that nearly half of spike-specific TCRs target unmutated variant regions. Baseline seropositives among AZD1222 recipients totaled only 5 to 7.

This TCR derives from an adult in good health. The sequences come from peripheral blood, collected on day 0 of AZD1222 vaccination.

The CDR3 protein is CARSLKRTPITASTF. Written as DNA, the CDR3 is TGTGCCAGAAGCTTGAAGAGGACGCCTATAACGGCTAGTACCTTC. The gene calls are TRBV5-3 and TRBJ1-2; D is uncertain. TRBV5-3 is assigned to the ORF class and has an uncertain function. This CDR3 has 15 amino acids. V dropped 1 base and J dropped 14 bases, with 24 bases sitting between them.